This passage covers 18 T cell receptor beta chains from one sample sequenced in a study of cytomegalovirus exposure and HLA in healthy donors. Researchers ran the PCR with 60 Vbeta and 13 Jbeta primers. The table came from immunoSEQ multiplex PCR; TCRdb's copy has only in-frame clones and leaves some out. The profile covers 110,000 to 150,000 clones, with over 65% appearing a single time and about 3.2% taken by the ten largest. Sequencing input: PBMCs. All receptors come from a female donor in good health and CMV-seronegative.

The CDR3 spells CATSSQEGTGGWGTDTQYF. Written as DNA, the CDR3 is TGTGCCACCAGCAGTCAGGAAGGGACAGGGGGCTGGGGCACAGATACGCAGTATTTT. The V and J genes are TRBV15 and TRBJ2-3; 12 nucleotides line up with TRBD1. The CDR3 has 19 amino acids. The germline gives CDR1 LNHNV, CDR2 YYDKDF (reference sequence). V dropped 3 bases and J dropped 1; count of bases not matched to a gene: 11.

This rearrangement joins TRBV28 to TRBJ1-5; D may be TRBD1 (5 bases). V lost 4 bases and J 0 bases, leaving 16 bases between the germline ends. The CDR3 is 17 amino acids. CDR1 and CDR2 (germline): MDHEN, SYDVKM. The CDR3 loop reads CASSSGLQGYSNQPQHF. The DNA of the CDR3 is TGTGCCAGCAGTTCGGGCCTCCAGGGATATAGCAATCAGCCCCAGCATTTT. The whole variable domain, remainder taken from reference TRBV28 and TRBJ1-5, is DVKVTQSSRYLVKRTGEKVFLECVQDMDHENMFWYRQDPGLGLRLIYFSYDVKMKEKGDIPEGYSVSREKKERFSLILESASTNQTSMYLCASSSGLQGYSNQPQHFGDGTRLSIL.

The chain joins TRBV25-1 to TRBJ2-3; 10 nucleotides match TRBD2. Losses at the gene ends were 1 base for V and 0 bases for J; bases not matched to a gene: 4. Germline V gives CDR1 MGHDK, CDR2 SYGVNS. The CDR3 has 17 amino acids. For the CDR3, the DNA is TGTGCCAGCAGTGAATGGCTAGCGGGGGCCAGCACAGATACGCAGTATTTT. Residues: CASSEWLAGASTDTQYF.

The rearrangement links TRBV6-5 to TRBJ1-4; no firm D call. The CDR3 runs to 14 residues. Trimming removed 6 bases at V and 3 bases at J, with 11 bases between. Germline CDR1 MNHEY, CDR2 SVGAGI. The CDR3 here is CASSRRGSNEKLFF. The CDR3 DNA follows: TGTGCCAGCAGCCGCCGCGGCTCTAATGAAAAACTGTTTTTT.

The genes are TRBV5-6 and TRBJ2-1; TRBD2 matches 7 bases. Looked up from germline, CDR1 is SGHDT and CDR2 is YYEEEE. CDR3 length: 17 residues. The V segment lost 3 bases and the J segment 0 bases; nucleotides outside the gene matches: 9. The CDR3 DNA sequence: TGTGCCAGCAGCTCTCCCCTAGCGGACAACTCCTACAATGAGCAGTTCTTC. Its protein is CASSSPLADNSYNEQFF.

The chain recombines TRBV13 with TRBJ2-7; 9 bases agree with TRBD1. CDR3 length equals 15 residues. Per germline, CDR1 PRHDT and CDR2 FYEKMQ (reference sequence). Losses at the gene ends were 0 bases for V and 4 bases for J; bases not matched to a gene: 4. The CDR3 loop reads CASSLGTGGSYEQYF. Here the CDR3 DNA reads TGTGCCAGCAGCTTAGGGACAGGGGGATCATACGAGCAGTACTTC. Filled out from reference TRBV13 and TRBJ2-7, the complete variable domain reads AAGVIQSPRHLIKEKRETATLKCYPIPRHDTVYWYQQGPGQDPQFLISFYEKMQSDKGSIPDRFSAQQFSDYHSELNMSSLELGDSALYFCASSLGTGGSYEQYFGPGTRLTVT.

The gene calls are TRBV7-9 and TRBJ2-7; TRBD1 matches 8 bases. The CDR3 is 15 residues long. V was pared by 4 bases and J by 3 bases, with 8 bases of the junction left unmatched. Germline V gene data show CDR1 as SEHNR and CDR2 as FQNEAQ (reference sequence). This chain's CDR3 is CASSSAGTGGYEQYF. DNA of the CDR3: TGTGCCAGCAGCTCAGCCGGGACAGGCGGCTACGAGCAGTACTTC.

The chain joins TRBV28 to TRBJ2-7; 8 positions agree with TRBD2. This CDR3 has 14 residues. The germline V gene encodes CDR1 MDHEN and CDR2 SYDVKM. V shed 4 bases and J 0 bases; nucleotides not matched to a gene: 2. The CDR3 sequence is CASSSLADSYEQYF. The CDR3 coding sequence is TGTGCCAGCAGTTCACTAGCGGACTCCTACGAGCAGTACTTC.

This rearrangement joins TRBV5-1 to TRBJ2-3, with TRBD2 matching 7 bases. The CDR3 has 15 amino acids. The V gene's germline CDR1 is SGHRS and CDR2 YFSETQ. The junction had 8 bases not matched to a gene; V was cut back by 6 bases and J by 1 base. This CDR3 reads CASTFTGGRTDTQYF. The CDR3 DNA follows: TGCGCCAGCACGTTCACGGGGGGTCGCACAGATACGCAGTATTTT.

The J gene is TRBJ2-1, the V gene TRBV2, with D tentatively TRBD2 (6 bases). Germline assignment: CDR1 SNHLY and CDR2 FYNNEI. V was trimmed by 2 bases and J by 5 bases, leaving 10 bases between them. The CDR3 is 14 residues long. The CDR3 protein is CASSEREFNNEQFF. The CDR3 DNA follows: TGTGCCAGCAGTGAACGGGAGTTCAACAATGAGCAGTTCTTC. The variable domain in full, completed from reference TRBV2 and TRBJ2-1, reads EPEVTQTPSHQVTQMGQEVILRCVPISNHLYFYWYRQILGQKVEFLVSFYNNEISEKSEIFDDQFSVERPDGSNFTLKIRSTKLEDSAMYFCASSEREFNNEQFFGPGTRLTVL.

The genes are TRBV28 and TRBJ2-1, with a possible D match to TRBD2 (6 bases). This CDR3 region has 15 residues. Trimming removed 6 bases from V and 7 bases from J, with 19 bases in between. Germline CDR1 is MDHEN and CDR2 is SYDVKM. As DNA, the CDR3 is TGTGCCAGCAGATCTTCTCTTGCGGGGCGGAATGAGCAGTTCTTC. Amino acid sequence: CASRSSLAGRNEQFF.

This chain links TRBV7-9 with TRBJ2-1; D gene uncertain. This CDR3 has 12 amino acids. CDR1 SEHNR and CDR2 FQNEAQ come from the germline V gene (reference sequence). Trimming removed 5 bases from V and 8 bases from J, with 10 bases in between. Written as DNA, the CDR3 is TGTGCCAGCAGCATCGTCACAGATGAGCAGTTCTTC. It specifies CASSIVTDEQFF.

This clone has ten or more counts. The rearrangement links TRBV28 to TRBJ1-2, with unresolved D. Germline V lookup: CDR1 MDHEN, CDR2 SYDVKM. This CDR3 is built from 15 residues. Trimming pared 0 bases from V and 0 bases from J, leaving 8 bases between. Here the CDR3 reads CASSLWSAANYGYTF. In nucleotides, the CDR3 is TGTGCCAGCAGTTTATGGAGTGCGGCTAACTATGGCTACACCTTC.

In its sample, this clone was seen once. The genes are TRBV5-1 and TRBJ2-1, with TRBD1 identical over 7 bases. There are 15 residues in the CDR3. The germline gives CDR1 SGHRS, CDR2 YFSETQ. J was trimmed by 1 base and V by 1 base; bases with no gene match: 2. In nucleotides, the CDR3 is TGCGCCAGCAGCTTGTCGGGACAGTCCTACAATGAGCAGTTCTTC. As protein: CASSLSGQSYNEQFF.

This clone appeared a few times. The CDR3 region is CASILAGGNQPQHF. CDR3 sequence (DNA): TGTGCCAGCATCCTCGCAGGGGGCAATCAGCCCCAGCATTTT. The chain employs TRBV6-1 and TRBJ1-5; D possibly corresponds to TRBD1 (6 bases). Germline V CDR1 and CDR2: MNHNS, SASEGT. The CDR3 runs 14 residues. Deletions cut 7 bases from V and 2 bases from J, with 12 bases between.

This clone was seen only a few times. V usage is TRBV6-5 and J usage is TRBJ1-2, with D unresolved. Per the germline V gene, CDR1 is MNHEY and CDR2 is SVGAGI. V shed 0 bases and J shed 7 bases, with 15 bases lying between them. This CDR3 is 15 amino acids long. This CDR3 reads CASSYSTGLRAGYTF. The DNA of the CDR3 is TGTGCCAGCAGTTACTCGACTGGGTTGAGGGCTGGCTACACCTTC.

The gene calls are TRBV4-2 and TRBJ2-5; D perhaps matches TRBD2 (7 bases). The V and J ends lost 0 bases and 13 bases respectively, with 15 bases between them. This CDR3 spans 13 amino acids. Germline V gives CDR1 LGHNA, CDR2 YNFKEQ. This CDR3 reads CASSQDPGRGPYF. The CDR3 region has the DNA TGTGCCAGCAGCCAAGATCCCGGGCGGGGGCCGTACTTC.

This chain links TRBV5-1 with TRBJ2-7, with 7 bases lining up with TRBD1. V was pared by 3 bases and J by 2 bases, with 5 bases of the junction left unmatched. CDR3 length equals 14 residues. Germline lookup yields CDR1 SGHRS and CDR2 YFSETQ. Here the CDR3 DNA reads TGCGCCAGCAGCTACAGGGGCGTTACCTACGAGCAGTACTTC. Residues: CASSYRGVTYEQYF.